Below are 23 T cell receptor beta chains sequenced from a single sample in a study of blood T cells in healthy people across ages. The use of a sample-barcoded 5' primer and a J-beta primer mix characterized a second PCR of roughly 6 to 11 cycles. TCRdb re-analysed the 5' RACE reads in MiXCR, keeping a single row per CDR3 protein. The data show around 970,000 distinct CDR3 sequences, with roughly 51% seen just once and about a fifth held by the top ten. The source material was blood. The receptors shown here come from a woman aged 60-75 years in good health.

This clonotype has more than one count but fewer than ten. This rearrangement joins TRBV27 to TRBJ2-7; 8 bases agree with TRBD2. CDR1 is MNHEY, CDR2 SMNVEV, per germline (reference sequence). The V segment lost 4 bases and the J segment 1 base; nucleotides outside the gene matches: 9. This CDR3 has 16 amino acids. As DNA, the CDR3 is TGTGCCAGCAGTTCCCACGCGGGGGGAGGGTCCTACGAGCAGTACTTC. Translated: CASSSHAGGGSYEQYF.

This clonotype showed up just a few times. This rearrangement joins TRBV7-9 to TRBJ2-7; D remains unclear. The V and J ends lost 0 bases and 1 base respectively, with 16 bases between them. The CDR3 runs to 17 residues. Looked up from germline, CDR1 is SEHNR and CDR2 is FQNEAQ (reference sequence). This CDR3 reads CASSLAPSGPPSYEQYF. For the CDR3, the DNA is TGTGCCAGCAGCTTAGCGCCGTCCGGACCTCCTTCCTACGAGCAGTACTTC.

This sequence joins TRBV5-1 and TRBJ2-1; D not certain. Germline V gene data show CDR1 as SGHRS and CDR2 as YFSETQ. The CDR3 sequence is 16 residues long. Trimming removed 4 bases at V and 9 bases at J, with 23 bases between. The CDR3 region is CASSPTEARSRAEQFF. DNA for the CDR3: TGCGCCAGCAGCCCGACCGAAGCTCGGAGTAGGGCTGAGCAGTTCTTC.

The chain has TRBV3-1 and TRBJ2-4; D not certain. From germline, CDR1 is LGHDT and CDR2 YNNKEL (reference sequence). The CDR3 consists of 14 residues. Trimming pared 3 bases from V and 2 bases from J, leaving 8 bases between. CDR3 nucleotide sequence: TGTGCCAGCAGCCACCTGTCTACCAAAAACATTCAGTACTTC. It yields the protein CASSHLSTKNIQYF.

In its sample, this clonotype was seen once. A much larger clonotype is one base distant, so this may be a read error. CDR3 sequence (DNA): TGTGCCAGCAGCTTAGTGGGGGGCGGGGCCGACGTCCTGACTTTC. It translates to CASSLVGGGADVLTF. The chain uses TRBV7-2 and TRBJ2-6; D tentatively reads TRBD1 or TRBD2 (6 bases each). Germline loops: CDR1 SGHTA, CDR2 FQGNSA. There are 15 residues in the CDR3. Full variable domain (missing parts from reference TRBV7-2 and TRBJ2-6): GAGVSQSPSNKVTEKGKDVELRCDPISGHTALYWYRQSLGQGLEFLIYFQGNSAPDKSGLPSDRFSAERTGGSVSTLTIQRTQQEDSAVYLCASSLVGGGADVLTFGAGSRLTVL.

The chain couples TRBV11-1 to TRBJ2-3; D is undetermined. Per germline, CDR1 SGHAT and CDR2 FQDESV (reference sequence). V lost 4 bases to trimming and J lost 1 base, with 15 bases between them. This CDR3 is 16 amino acids long. The CDR3 sequence: CASSSFQSWGTDTQYF. For the CDR3, the DNA is TGTGCCAGCAGCTCCTTCCAGAGTTGGGGCACAGATACGCAGTATTTT. Supplemented by reference TRBV11-1 and TRBJ2-3, the full variable domain reads EAEVAQSPRYKITEKSQAVAFWCDPISGHATLYWYRQILGQGPELLVQFQDESVVDDSQLPKDRFSAERLKGVDSTLKIQPAELGDSAMYLCASSSFQSWGTDTQYFGPGTRLTVL.

CDR3 coding DNA: TGTGCCACCGGGGCGAGCGGATACAATGAGCAGTTCTTC. It translates to CATGASGYNEQFF. The chain carries TRBV24-1 and TRBJ2-1; D is perhaps TRBD1 or TRBD2 (5 bases each). The CDR3 covers 13 residues. Per the germline V gene, CDR1 is KGHDR and CDR2 is SFDVKD. Trimming cost V 9 bases and J 4 bases, with 12 bases left between them.

This chain joins TRBV20-1 and TRBJ2-3, with D maybe TRBD1 (6 bases). V lost 6 bases and J lost 1, with 14 bases in between. The CDR3 sequence is 14 residues long. Per the germline V gene, CDR1 is DFQATT and CDR2 is SNEGSKA (reference sequence). The CDR3: CSALSRQGTDTQYF. Here the CDR3 DNA reads TGCAGTGCCTTATCTCGACAGGGCACAGATACGCAGTATTTT.

Details on this clonotype: Compared with germline, one end of the junction differs, possibly owing to a read error. The chain joins TRBV27 to TRBJ2-7; a weak D match, TRBD2 (6 bases). This CDR3 has 15 residues. Germline values: CDR1 MNHEY, CDR2 SMNVEV (reference sequence). CDR3: CASSPIAVGVYGQYF. The CDR3 coding sequence is TGTGCCAGCAGCCCAATAGCGGTGGGAGTCTACGGGCAGTACTTC.

The chain couples TRBV2 to TRBJ2-7; 9 bases are a match to TRBD2. CDR3 length: 14 residues. CDR1 is SNHLY and CDR2 is FYNNEI in the germline V gene. Germline trimming cut 3 bases from V and 6 bases from J; bases unmatched to any gene: 6. The CDR3 is CASSERATSGEQYF. CDR3 DNA sequence: TGTGCCAGCAGTGAGAGGGCGACTAGCGGCGAGCAGTACTTC.

The rearrangement uses TRBV7-2 and TRBJ2-1; perhaps TRBD2 as D (6 bases). CDR1 is SGHTA and CDR2 is FQGNSA in the germline V gene. CDR3 size: 15 residues. V lost 5 bases to trimming and J lost 3 bases, with 14 bases between them. The CDR3 reads CASSPRRGVYNEQFF. Written as DNA, the CDR3 is TGTGCCAGCAGCCCGAGGAGGGGAGTCTACAATGAGCAGTTCTTC.

This clonotype has just a few counts. The chain couples TRBV5-1 to TRBJ2-1, with D unresolved. V was shortened by 2 bases and J by 4 bases, with 13 bases between the two germline ends. Germline lookup yields CDR1 SGHRS and CDR2 YFSETQ. The CDR3 extends over 15 amino acids. Here the CDR3 DNA reads TGCGCCAGCAGCTTCCCGCCAGCGCCTTACAATGAGCAGTTCTTC. Protein product: CASSFPPAPYNEQFF.

The sample holds a few counts of this clonotype. The V call is TRBV20-1, the J call TRBJ2-4; the D gene is possibly TRBD1 (7 bases). Looked up from germline, CDR1 is DFQATT and CDR2 is SNEGSKA (reference sequence). Trimming removed 6 bases at V and 0 bases at J, with 27 bases between. This CDR3 region has 19 residues. CDR3 DNA sequence: TGCAGTGCGAGACAGGGCGGTAGCCGGGGAGGATTAGCCAAAAACATTCAGTACTTC. Its protein product is CSARQGGSRGGLAKNIQYF.

The chain carries TRBV12-3 or TRBV12-4 and TRBJ2-1; 12 bases match TRBD2. Germline trimming cut 5 bases from V and 7 bases from J; bases unmatched to any gene: 6. This CDR3 comprises 15 residues. In DNA, the CDR3 is TGTGCCAGCAGTCCCTCTAGCGGGAGGGGTAATGAGCAGTTCTTC. Translated, it gives CASSPSSGRGNEQFF.

This clonotype occurred once. J is TRBJ1-6 and V is TRBV27; maybe TRBD1 (5 bases). The CDR3 length is 14 residues. The V end lost 3 bases, the J end lost 7 bases, and 10 bases lay between the germline ends. Per the germline V gene, CDR1 is MNHEY and CDR2 is SMNVEV (reference sequence). CDR3 nucleotide sequence: TGTGCCAGCAGTTTCCCAGGGTTGAATTCACCCCTCCACTTT. Its translation is CASSFPGLNSPLHF.

V is TRBV11-3 and J is TRBJ2-3, with unresolved D. V was pared by 0 bases and J by 5 bases, with 9 bases between. Looked up from germline, CDR1 is SGHNT and CDR2 is YENEEA. This CDR3 spans 14 amino acids. The CDR3 sequence is CASSLDLVRDTQYF. The CDR3 DNA reads TGTGCCAGCAGCTTAGATCTCGTCCGAGATACGCAGTATTTT.

A word on this clonotype: At one end, the junction sequence differs from germline, possibly due to a read error. The rearrangement joins TRBV7-3 to TRBJ2-3; 7 bases match TRBD2. The CDR3 consists of 15 residues. Germline values: CDR1 SGHTA, CDR2 FQGTGA. CDR3 nucleotide sequence: TGTGCCAGCAGCTTAATGGCGGGAGCCCCAGATACGCATTATTTT. It is translated as CASSLMAGAPDTHYF.

The V gene is TRBV6-5, the J gene TRBJ2-7, with unresolved D. Looked up from germline, CDR1 is MNHEY and CDR2 is SVGAGI. The CDR3 totals 17 residues. Trimming cost V 0 bases and J 1 base, with 16 bases left between them. CDR3 region: CASSYSIGPQYSYEQYF. CDR3 sequence (DNA): TGTGCCAGCAGTTACTCGATCGGCCCACAATATTCCTACGAGCAGTACTTC.

Comments on this clonotype: At one end the junction does not follow the germline gene, possibly because of a read error. The chain couples TRBV6-5 to TRBJ2-3; tentative D call: TRBD2 (5 bases). CDR1 and CDR2 from the germline V gene are MNHEY and SVGAGI. The CDR3 is 14 residues long. CDR3 amino acids: CACRYGGSTDTQYF. The CDR3 coding sequence is TGTGCCTGCAGGTATGGCGGGAGCACAGATACGCAGTATTTT.

The gene calls are TRBV28 and TRBJ2-5; 8 bases line up with TRBD1. The DNA end is more similar to TRBJ2-7, so the J call may be wrong. Germline V lookup: CDR1 MDHEN, CDR2 SYDVKM. This CDR3 has 15 amino acids. CDR3 sequence: CASSFHGTGAYEQYF. CDR3 bases: TGTGCCAGCAGTTTCCACGGGACAGGTGCCTACGAGCAGTACTTC.

Worth noting for this clonotype: At one end the junction does not follow the germline gene, possibly because of a read error. The chain carries TRBV29-1 and TRBJ1-2; the D is unclear. This CDR3 has 14 amino acids. Per the germline V gene, CDR1 is SQVTM and CDR2 is ANQGSEA. The DNA of the CDR3 is TGCAGCGTTGAAGATCGGGGAAACAACTATGACTACACCTTC. Its protein product is CSVEDRGNNYDYTF. The variable domain in full, completed from reference TRBV29-1 and TRBJ1-2, reads SAVISQKPSRDICQRGTSLTIQCQVDSQVTMMFWYRQQPGQSLTLIATANQGSEATYESGFVIDKFPISRPNLTFSTLTVSNMSPEDSSIYLCSVEDRGNNYDYTFGSGTRLTVV.

J is TRBJ2-1 and V is TRBV29-1; no clear D gene. The CDR3 has 11 residues. Between the trimmed V and J ends, which lost 6 bases and 9 bases, there was a span of 12 bases. In germline, CDR1 is SQVTM, CDR2 ANQGSEA. The DNA of the CDR3 is TGCAGCGTGGAAAGGACCAGTGAGCAGTTCTTC. This codes for CSVERTSEQFF.

The CDR3 is CATSDQRTGGLDTQYF. In nucleotides, the CDR3 is TGTGCCACCAGTGATCAGCGGACAGGGGGCTTAGATACGCAGTATTTT. The V call is TRBV24-1, the J call TRBJ2-3; TRBD1 aligns across 11 bases. Trimming took 3 bases from V and 5 from J; bases not matched to a gene: 6. The CDR3 runs to 16 residues. The V gene's germline CDR1 is KGHDR and CDR2 SFDVKD.